Here is one TCR beta chain with its context. Measured with immunoSEQ multiplex PCR; TCRdb has only the in-frame clones, and not every one. The data contain tens of thousands of clones, approximately 79% of them seen just once; the ten biggest clones take up approximately 0.65%. The record originates from a study of STAT5B mutations in CD4+ large granular lymphocyte leukemia. Healthy controls were blood donor buffy coats. This receptor was taken from a human donor in good health. The specimen sequenced was CD4+ T cells from blood buffy coats.

This CDR3 is CASGLLRRGDSPLHF. CDR3 sequence (DNA): TGTGCTAGTGGTTTGCTGAGGAGGGGTGACTCACCCCTCCACTTT. The J gene is TRBJ1-6, the V gene TRBV12-5, with D perhaps matching TRBD1 (5 bases). This CDR3 is built from 15 residues. Germline assignment: CDR1 LGHNT and CDR2 FRNRAP. V gave up 2 bases and J gave up 10 bases, with 15 bases separating them.